The 15 T cell receptor beta chains presented below share a single source sample, sequenced in a study of blood T cell repertoires in COVID-19. Some clones are missing from TCRdb's copy, which holds only in-frame ones; the method was immunoSEQ multiplex PCR. The table lists about 83,000 clones, around 86% of them singletons. The sequencing input was peripheral blood. These receptors all stem from a man of 80 years or more with active or convalescent COVID-19.

The gene calls are TRBV3-1 (or the pseudogene TRBV3-2) and TRBJ1-4; D gene uncertain. The CDR3 has 15 residues. Germline V CDR1 and CDR2: LGHDT, YNNKEL (reference sequence). The V gene lost 1 base and the J gene lost 2 bases, with 8 bases spanning the gap. This chain's CDR3 is CASSQGPLTNEKLFF. In DNA form, the CDR3 reads TGTGCCAGCAGCCAAGGGCCTCTGACTAATGAAAAACTGTTTTTT.

In its sample, this clone was seen once. The chain joins TRBV6-4 to TRBJ2-2; 7 bases are shared with TRBD2. V lost 2 bases and J lost 2; bases outside the gene matches: 5. CDR1 is MRHNA, CDR2 SNTAGT, per germline. The CDR3 length is 16 residues. Written as DNA, the CDR3 is TGTGCCAGCAGTGACGGTGGGAGGGGTAACACCGGGGAGCTGTTTTTT. It codes for CASSDGGRGNTGELFF.

This clone was found a few times. The V and J genes are TRBV4-1 and TRBJ2-1, with D possibly matching TRBD1 (6 bases). The CDR3 is 15 amino acids. V lost 3 bases to trimming and J lost 0 bases, with 9 bases between them. Germline lookup yields CDR1 MGHRA and CDR2 YSYEKL. CDR3 in DNA: TGCGCCAGCAGCCACGGGACATCCTCCTACAATGAGCAGTTCTTC. Its translation: CASSHGTSSYNEQFF.

The genes are TRBV2 and TRBJ2-7; D unclear. The V end lost 4 bases, the J end lost 9 bases, and 16 bases lay between the germline ends. The CDR3 loop spans 13 amino acids. Germline lookup yields CDR1 SNHLY and CDR2 FYNNEI. CDR3 bases: TGTGCCAGCAGTGCCACGGGTACCCGCGGGCAGTACGTC. This gives the protein CASSATGTRGQYV.

The chain employs TRBV19 and TRBJ1-1; a possible D gene is TRBD1 (5 bases). From germline, CDR1 is LNHDA and CDR2 SQIVND (reference sequence). The CDR3 has 13 residues. The CDR3 DNA follows: TGTGGTTCCTGGGGGACTCTTCGCACTGAAGCTTTCTTT. This sequence encodes CGSWGTLRTEAFF.

V gene TRBV6-5 combines with J gene TRBJ2-3; TRBD1 agrees at 9 bases. CDR1 and CDR2 from the germline V gene are MNHEY and SVGAGI. The CDR3 is 13 amino acids. V lost 6 bases, J lost 3 bases, and 1 base stayed unmatched. For the CDR3, the DNA is TGTGCCAGCAGAGGACAGGGGACAGATACGCAGTATTTT. Encoded protein: CASRGQGTDTQYF.

This sequence joins TRBV28 and TRBJ2-5, with D maybe TRBD2 (5 bases). Per the germline V gene, CDR1 is MDHEN and CDR2 is SYDVKM. The V and J ends lost 5 bases and 2 bases respectively, with 6 bases between them. The CDR3 consists of 12 residues. The CDR3, as DNA: TGTGCCAGCAGTAGACTACAAGAGACCCAGTACTTC. As protein: CASSRLQETQYF. Full variable domain (remainder filled in from reference TRBV28 and TRBJ2-5): DVKVTQSSRYLVKRTGEKVFLECVQDMDHENMFWYRQDPGLGLRLIYFSYDVKMKEKGDIPEGYSVSREKKERFSLILESASTNQTSMYLCASSRLQETQYFGPGTRLLVL.

V usage is TRBV5-4 and J usage is TRBJ1-2, with a weak D call TRBD1 (6 bases). Trimming took 3 bases from V and 4 from J, leaving 16 bases between them. Germline CDR1 reads SGHNT; CDR2 reads YYREEE (reference sequence). The length of the CDR3 is 15 residues. The CDR3 sequence: CASSSQQGIGYGYTF. As DNA, the CDR3 is TGTGCCAGCAGCTCTCAACAGGGTATCGGCTATGGCTACACCTTC.

Here the CDR3 reads CASSDRGTNEKLFF. Here the CDR3 DNA reads TGTGCCAGCAGTGACAGGGGAACTAATGAAAAACTGTTTTTT. The V call is TRBV6-1, the J call TRBJ1-4; D possibly corresponds to TRBD1 (6 bases). CDR3 length equals 14 residues. The V gene's germline CDR1 is MNHNS and CDR2 SASEGT. V lost 3 bases and J lost 1, with 6 bases in between.

The chain combines TRBV10-1 with TRBJ1-5; possibly TRBD1 for D (6 bases). The CDR3 sequence is 14 residues long. Germline loops: CDR1 WNHNN, CDR2 SYGVQD (reference sequence). V was clipped by 6 bases and J by 3 bases, with 12 bases between them. CDR3 amino acids: CASSAGQTNQPQHF. The DNA for the CDR3 is TGCGCCAGCAGCGCTGGACAGACCAATCAGCCCCAGCATTTT.

In this sample, this clone turned up a few times. DNA for the CDR3: TGTGCCAGCAGTTTAGGGGGCGTGGGCACTGAAGCTTTCTTT. Translated: CASSLGGVGTEAFF. This chain links TRBV6-5 with TRBJ1-1, with TRBD1 matching 7 bases. Per germline, CDR1 MNHEY and CDR2 SVGAGI. The CDR3 loop spans 14 amino acids. V shed 4 bases, J shed 4 bases, and the junction held 6 bases outside the gene matches.

This clone was observed a single time. The genes are TRBV5-1 and TRBJ2-2; TRBD2 matches at 7 bases. Looked up from germline, CDR1 is SGHRS and CDR2 is YFSETQ. The CDR3 contains 16 residues. Losses at the gene ends were 5 bases for V and 0 bases for J; bases not matched to a gene: 7. CDR3 protein: CASSHGGNANTGELFF. CDR3 bases: TGCGCCAGCAGTCACGGGGGGAACGCGAACACCGGGGAGCTGTTTTTT.

This sequence joins TRBV30 and TRBJ1-2; TRBD1 agrees at 10 bases. The length of the CDR3 is 15 residues. The V gene end was trimmed by 0 bases and the J gene end by 7 bases; junction bases not matched to a gene: 8. CDR1 is GTSNPN, CDR2 SVGIG, per germline (reference sequence). CDR3 in amino acids: CAWSVPGTGARGYTF. For the CDR3, the DNA is TGTGCCTGGAGTGTACCCGGGACAGGGGCCCGTGGCTACACCTTC.

The chain is built from TRBV4-2 and TRBJ2-3; D uncertain. CDR1 is LGHNA and CDR2 is YNFKEQ in the germline V gene. Deletions cut 0 bases from V and 0 bases from J, with 10 bases between. The CDR3 sequence is 16 residues long. CDR3 DNA: TGTGCCAGCAGCCAAGAAGCATGGGCCAGCACAGATACGCAGTATTTT. As protein: CASSQEAWASTDTQYF.

The rearrangement links TRBV5-4 to TRBJ1-6; TRBD1 matches 10 bases. Germline CDR1 SGHNT, CDR2 YYREEE (reference sequence). J lost 9 bases, V lost 4 bases, and 7 bases had no gene match. The CDR3 length is 15 residues. This CDR3 reads CASSGFGTGVSPLHF. The CDR3 coding sequence is TGTGCCAGCAGCGGATTCGGGACAGGGGTTTCACCCCTCCACTTT.